Presented here are 19 T cell receptor beta chains from one specimen sequenced in a study of read filtering for tumor transcriptome and immune sequencing. From 350 to 500 ng of RNA, a library with molecular barcoded alpha/delta and beta/gamma adaptors was made. One entry per CDR3 protein, called by TCRdb with MiXCR from the reads. The table includes about 50,000 distinct CDR3 sequences, 20% detected once. The source material was a population of CD138-negative cells sorted from bone marrow. The source is a donor aged 40 or over with multiple myeloma.

This clonotype was counted many times. The chain has TRBV5-1 and TRBJ2-6, with D maybe TRBD1 (6 bases). Germline loops: CDR1 SGHRS, CDR2 YFSETQ. V was cut by 4 bases and J by 0 bases, with 20 bases left in between. The CDR3 has 19 amino acids. The CDR3 sequence is CASSHPRGPISSGANVLTF. The CDR3 bases are TGCGCCAGCAGCCATCCCAGGGGACCGATAAGCTCTGGGGCCAACGTCCTGACTTTC.

This clonotype occurred many times. V is TRBV2 and J is TRBJ1-4; 8 bases match TRBD1. Germline V lookup: CDR1 SNHLY, CDR2 FYNNEI. Trimming cost V 4 bases and J 2 bases; bases outside gene matches: 15. The length of the CDR3 is 19 residues. The CDR3 DNA reads as TGTGCCAGCAGTGTACGGACAGGGCTATTTCGAGGGACTAATGAAAAACTGTTTTTT. This gives the protein CASSVRTGLFRGTNEKLFF.

Regarding this clonotype: It may be a read error: a sequence one base away is much more abundant. This chain connects TRBV12-3 or TRBV12-4 to TRBJ2-2, with D perhaps matching TRBD2 (5 bases). There are 14 residues in the CDR3. CDR3 sequence (DNA): TGTGCCAGCAGTCTTTGGGGAAAGACCGGGGAGCTGTCTTTT. Its translation is CASSLWGKTGELSF.

This clonotype was found many times. This rearrangement joins TRBV19 to TRBJ2-2; D may be TRBD1 or TRBD2 (6 bases each). The germline CDR1 and CDR2 sequences are LNHDA and SQIVND (reference sequence). V was clipped by 0 bases and J by 5 bases, with 10 bases between them. CDR3 size: 15 residues. CDR3 DNA sequence: TGTGCCAGTAGTATAGAAAGGGGGAGGACCGGGGAGCTGTTTTTT. It specifies CASSIERGRTGELFF. The entire variable domain, with the rest obtained from reference TRBV19 and TRBJ2-2, is as follows: DGGITQSPKYLFRKEGQNVTLSCEQNLNHDAMYWYRQDPGQGLRLIYYSQIVNDFQKGDIAEGYSVSREKKESFPLTVTSAQKNPTAFYLCASSIERGRTGELFFGEGSRLTVL.

This clonotype was picked up many times. A much bigger clone sits one base away, suggesting this may be a read error. V usage is TRBV27 and J usage is TRBJ2-7; 8 nucleotides line up with TRBD2. The CDR3 consists of 16 residues. Germline V gene lookup returns CDR1 MNHEY and CDR2 SMNVEV (reference sequence). DNA for the CDR3: TGTACCAGCAGTTTAAGGTGGAGTGGTAGCGGGAACGAGCAGTACTTC. As protein: CTSSLRWSGSGNEQYF.

Many counts were recorded for this clonotype. This rearrangement joins TRBV3-1 to TRBJ2-3; maybe TRBD1 (6 bases). The CDR3 has 14 amino acids. Looked up from germline, CDR1 is LGHDT and CDR2 is YNNKEL (reference sequence). V shed 4 bases and J shed 0 bases, with 8 bases lying between them. CDR3: CASSLGHSTDTQYF. In DNA, the CDR3 is TGTGCCAGCAGCCTGGGACACAGCACAGATACGCAGTATTTT.

This clonotype was seen repeatedly, ten times or more. The junction shows a germline mismatch at one end, possibly a read error. The J gene is TRBJ2-5, the V gene TRBV7-7; perhaps D is TRBD1 or TRBD2 (6 bases each). The CDR3 totals 14 residues. CDR1 and CDR2 from the germline V gene are SSHAT and FNYEAQ (reference sequence). Here the CDR3 DNA reads TGTGCTAGCAGCATAGGGGGGTTCCAAGAGACCCAGTACTTC. This sequence encodes CASSIGGFQETQYF.

This sequence joins TRBV7-2 and TRBJ2-7, with D tentatively TRBD2 (6 bases). Trimming left V 2 bases short and J 0 bases short, with 8 bases between. The length of the CDR3 is 14 residues. Germline loops: CDR1 SGHTA, CDR2 FQGNSA. CDR3: CASSLLGSSYEQYF. Here the CDR3 DNA reads TGTGCCAGCAGCTTACTCGGGAGCTCCTACGAGCAGTACTTC.

This clonotype was observed many times. The chain is built from TRBV30 and TRBJ2-3; unclear D gene. The CDR3 consists of 13 residues. V was shortened by 3 bases and J by 0 bases, with 7 bases between the two germline ends. Germline V gives CDR1 GTSNPN, CDR2 SVGIG (reference sequence). This CDR3 reads CAWSAPSTDTQYF. The CDR3 coding sequence is TGTGCCTGGAGCGCCCCCAGCACAGATACGCAGTATTTT.

This sequence joins TRBV12-3 or TRBV12-4 and TRBJ2-3, with TRBD1 matching over 8 bases. There are 17 residues in the CDR3. V trimming: 7 bases; J trimming: 3 bases; junction bases outside the gene matches: 15. Written as DNA, the CDR3 is TGTGCCAGCAACTTCTCCCACCTACAGGGGGTTACAGATACGCAGTATTTT. It yields the protein CASNFSHLQGVTDTQYF.

The chain carries TRBV24-1 and TRBJ2-1; no clear D gene. The CDR3 is made up of 13 amino acids. Germline V CDR1 and CDR2: KGHDR, SFDVKD. With 1 base removed from V and 8 bases from J, the gap between germline ends came to 8 bases. The CDR3 protein is CATSDLGSDEQFF. CDR3 bases: TGTGCCACCAGTGATTTAGGATCGGATGAGCAGTTCTTC.

As for this clonotype: A junction end diverges from the germline sequence, so it may reflect a read error. This rearrangement joins TRBV11-2 to TRBJ2-1, with 11 bases aligning to TRBD2. The CDR3 is 14 amino acids. Germline V gene sequence: CDR1 SGHAT, CDR2 FQNNGV. CDR3 residues: CAGSLAGGSNEQLF. The CDR3 DNA sequence: TGTGCCGGCAGCTTAGCGGGAGGGAGCAATGAGCAGCTCTTC.

This clonotype was seen many times. V is TRBV10-3 and J is TRBJ2-1; 12 positions match TRBD2. CDR3 length equals 18 residues. V was pared by 3 bases and J by 3 bases, with 9 bases of the junction left unmatched. The germline V gene encodes CDR1 ENHRY and CDR2 SYGVKD. CDR3 loop: CAISDSPGLAGHYNEQFF. DNA of the CDR3: TGTGCCATCAGTGATTCTCCGGGACTAGCGGGCCACTACAATGAGCAGTTCTTC.

CDR3 in amino acids: CASALAGRETQYF. CDR3 bases: TGTGCCAGTGCCCTAGCGGGACGGGAGACCCAGTACTTC. The chain carries TRBV28 and TRBJ2-5; 9 bases agree with TRBD2. Trimming at V came to 9 bases and at J to 5 bases, leaving 7 bases not matched to a gene. Germline V gene data show CDR1 as MDHEN and CDR2 as SYDVKM. The length of the CDR3 is 13 residues.

In this sample, this clonotype turned up a few times. The chain couples TRBV20-1 to TRBJ2-5, with 9 bases identical to TRBD1. Per germline, CDR1 DFQATT and CDR2 SNEGSKA (reference sequence). J gave up 5 bases and V 6 bases, and 7 bases lay outside the gene matches. The CDR3 totals 13 residues. For the CDR3, the DNA is TGCAGTGCGCCCAAGACAGGGGGGGAGACCCAGTACTTC. Encoded protein: CSAPKTGGETQYF.

This clonotype was observed many times. The chain links TRBV2 to TRBJ2-3; TRBD1 agrees at 10 bases. Germline V CDR1 and CDR2: SNHLY, FYNNEI. V shed 8 bases, J shed 3 bases, and the junction held 5 bases outside the gene matches. The CDR3 runs 14 residues. The CDR3 DNA sequence: TGTGCCAGCGGCCGGGACAGGGGTACAGATACGCAGTATTTT. It is translated as CASGRDRGTDTQYF. The full variable domain, in which reference TRBV2 and TRBJ2-3 provide the parts outside the CDR3, is EPEVTQTPSHQVTQMGQEVILRCVPISNHLYFYWYRQILGQKVEFLVSFYNNEISEKSEIFDDQFSVERPDGSNFTLKIRSTKLEDSAMYFCASGRDRGTDTQYFGPGTRLTVL.

As regards this clonotype: A read error is possible here, since a much larger clone lies one base away. This sequence joins TRBV29-1 and TRBJ2-1; D unresolved. CDR1 and CDR2 (germline): SQVTM, ANQGSEA. This CDR3 has 13 amino acids. As DNA, the CDR3 is TGCAGCGTTGAGGAATTTGTATACAATGTGCAGTTCTTC. As protein: CSVEEFVYNVQFF.

This clonotype has a handful of counts. This chain uses TRBV12-5 with TRBJ2-1; D unresolved. Trimming cost V 8 bases and J 0 bases, with 8 bases left between them. The CDR3 is 13 amino acids. In germline, CDR1 is LGHNT, CDR2 FRNRAP. The CDR3 reads CASPQTSYNEQFF. Written as DNA, the CDR3 is TGTGCTAGTCCCCAGACCTCCTACAATGAGCAGTTCTTC.

This clonotype was observed many times. The rearrangement joins TRBV29-1 to TRBJ2-5; TRBD2 aligns across 9 bases. This CDR3 has 12 amino acids. The germline CDR1 and CDR2 sequences are SQVTM and ANQGSEA. The V gene end was trimmed by 6 bases and the J gene end by 4 bases; junction bases not matched to a gene: 3. CDR3 nucleotide sequence: TGCAGCGTGGGTAGCGGGAGAGAGACCCAGTACTTC. This translates into CSVGSGRETQYF.